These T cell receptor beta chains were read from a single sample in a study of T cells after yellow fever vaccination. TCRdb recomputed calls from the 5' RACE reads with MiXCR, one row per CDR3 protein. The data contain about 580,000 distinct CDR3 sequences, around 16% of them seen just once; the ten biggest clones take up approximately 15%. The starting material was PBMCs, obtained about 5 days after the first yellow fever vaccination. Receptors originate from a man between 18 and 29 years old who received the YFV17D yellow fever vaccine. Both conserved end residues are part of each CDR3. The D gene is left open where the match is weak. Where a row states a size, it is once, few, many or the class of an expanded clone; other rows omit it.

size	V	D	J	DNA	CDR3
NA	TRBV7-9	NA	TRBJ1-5	TGTGCCAGCAGCTTAGATCGGGGGGCGTTAGGTCAGCCCCAGCATTTT	CASSLDRGALGQPQHF
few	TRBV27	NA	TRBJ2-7	TGTGCCAGCAGTTTTAGCCCCTCTGGGCAGGCGTTTCCCTACGAGCAGTACTTC	CASSFSPSGQAFPYEQYF
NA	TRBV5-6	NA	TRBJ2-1	TGTGCCAGCAGCCGGGACGGCAATGAGCAGTTCTTC	CASSRDGNEQFF
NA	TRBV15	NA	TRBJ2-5	TGTGCCACCAGCAGAGATAGGGATGGGGCCGGAGAGACCCAGTACTTC	CATSRDRDGAGETQYF
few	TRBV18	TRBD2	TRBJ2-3	TGTGCCAGCTCACCAGCCTCTAGCGGTCTAACTAGCACAGATACGCAGTATTTT	CASSPASSGLTSTDTQYF
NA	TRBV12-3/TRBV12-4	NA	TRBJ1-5	TGTGCCAGCAGTCCTTACCAGCAGCCCCAGCATTTT	CASSPYQQPQHF
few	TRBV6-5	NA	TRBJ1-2	TGTGCCAGCAGTTTCGGAGGGGAGTATGGCTACACCTTC	CASSFGGEYGYTF
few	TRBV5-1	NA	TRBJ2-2	TGCGCCAGCAGCCGGGCAGGGGCCACCGGGGAGCTGTTTTTT	CASSRAGATGELFF
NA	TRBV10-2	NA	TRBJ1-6	TGCGCCAGTCGGCAGAATAATTCACCCCTCCACTTT	CASRQNNSPLHF
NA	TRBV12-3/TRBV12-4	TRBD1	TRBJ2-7	TGTGCCAGCATAACCAGGGGGTTTAAGCCTTACGAGCAGTACTTC	CASITRGFKPYEQYF
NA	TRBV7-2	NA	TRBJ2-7	TGTGCCAGCAGTCACTCTGCTCCCTACGAGCAGTACTTC	CASSHSAPYEQYF
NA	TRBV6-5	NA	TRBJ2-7	TGTGCCAGCAGTTTGGCCAGGCGTACCTACGAGCAGTACTTC	CASSLARRTYEQYF
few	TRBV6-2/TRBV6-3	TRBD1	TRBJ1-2	TGTGCCAGCGTGGGCCAGGGGGCAGAAGGCTACACCTTC	CASVGQGAEGYTF
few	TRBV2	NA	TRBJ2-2	TGTGCCAGCAAGTTTACCGGGGAGCTGTTTTTT	CASKFTGELFF
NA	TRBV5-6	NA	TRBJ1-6	TGTGCCAGCACCTACAGAGTTAATTCACCCCTCCACTTT	CASTYRVNSPLHF
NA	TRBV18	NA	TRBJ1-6	TGTGCCAGCTCATCTTTGTCGGGGCAGGGGAATTCACCCCTCCACTTT	CASSSLSGQGNSPLHF
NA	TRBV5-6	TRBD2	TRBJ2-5	TGTGCCAGCAGCTTGCTAGGACTAGCGGGCGAGACCCAGTACTTC	CASSLLGLAGETQYF
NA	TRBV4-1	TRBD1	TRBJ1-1	TGCGCCAGCAGCCAAGAGAAGCCAGGGGGCAGGAGGGAGGCTTTCTTT	CASSQEKPGGRREAFF
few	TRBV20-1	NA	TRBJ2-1	TGCAGTGCTAGACGGGCGGATGAGCAGTTCTTC	CSARRADEQFF
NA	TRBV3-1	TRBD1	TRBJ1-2	TGTGCCAGCAGCCCTGGGACAGGGGAAAGGGGCTACACCTTC	CASSPGTGERGYTF
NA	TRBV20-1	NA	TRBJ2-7	TGCAGTGCTAGAGATCGATCTGACTACGAGCAGTACTTC	CSARDRSDYEQYF
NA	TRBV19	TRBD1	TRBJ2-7	TGTGCCAGTAGACGTTCGACAGGGGGCCAAAACGAGCAGTACTTC	CASRRSTGGQNEQYF
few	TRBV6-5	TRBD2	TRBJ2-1	TGTGCCAGCAGTTACACTAGCGGGGTCAATGAGCAGTTCTTC	CASSYTSGVNEQFF
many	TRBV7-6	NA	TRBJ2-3	TGTGCCAGCAGCTCGACTGGACTGGCAGATACGCAGTATTTT	CASSSTGLADTQYF